These 3 T cell receptor beta chains came from one sample sequenced in a study of blood T cell repertoires in COVID-19 (dated by TCRdb to about 2020). Library method: the immunoSEQ multiplex PCR assay. In TCRdb, the immuneACCESS table is reduced to in-frame sequences with V and J assigned. These tables do not hold every clone; where another copy was compared, an unresolved V gene accounts for under half, and the others remain unexplained. In this sample the table shows about 140,000 clones, about 89% of which occur a single time. 37% of the sample is held by the ten biggest clonotypes. Sequencing was carried out using peripheral blood. The receptors come from a man aged 50 to 59 who had recovered from COVID-19.

The rearrangement joins TRBV4-1 to TRBJ2-6, with 7 positions matching TRBD2. CDR3 length: 19 amino acids. The V gene's germline CDR1 is MGHRA and CDR2 YSYEKL. The junction had 9 bases not matched to a gene; V was cut back by 1 base and J by 0 bases. DNA of the CDR3: TGCGCCAGCAGCCAAGGTGCGGCGGGGGTTACCTCTGGGGCCAACGTCCTGACTTTC. Protein: CASSQGAAGVTSGANVLTF.

V and J are TRBV20-1 and TRBJ2-7, with TRBD2 identical over 12 bases. Germline CDR1 DFQATT, CDR2 SNEGSKA (reference sequence). V shed 3 bases, J shed 6 bases, and the junction held 9 bases outside the gene matches. This CDR3 is 15 amino acids long. CDR3 protein: CSASRASGGAIEQYF. The CDR3 region has the DNA TGCAGTGCTAGTCGGGCTAGCGGGGGGGCTATCGAGCAGTACTTC.

The CDR3 region has the DNA TGTGCCAGCAGCTTAGTCATGCAGCCCCAGCATTTT. It codes for CASSLVMQPQHF. The rearrangement uses TRBV11-2 and TRBJ1-5; D uncertain. The V gene's germline CDR1 is SGHAT and CDR2 FQNNGV. V was shortened by 1 base and J by 7 bases, with 5 bases between the two germline ends. The CDR3 has 12 amino acids.